Shown below are 18 T cell receptor beta chains from a single sample sequenced in a study of T cells in Graves' hyperthyroidism and ophthalmopathy. TCR beta CDR3 sequences were amplified from RNA transcripts. The TCR CDR3 first-round RT-PCR relied on the HTBI primer set. TCRdb fed the multiplex PCR reads into MiXCR, producing one record per CDR3 protein. Among over 500,000 distinct CDR3 sequences listed, under 20% were seen once. Input material: blood. Receptors were obtained from a woman aged 18-30 years with Graves' ophthalmopathy.

At least ten counts were recorded for this clonotype. Here the CDR3 reads CSADSGTSGRQYQETQYF. CDR3 bases: TGCAGTGCTGACTCCGGGACTAGCGGTCGTCAGTACCAAGAGACCCAGTACTTC. The chain couples TRBV20-1 to TRBJ2-5, with 11 bases aligning to TRBD2. The CDR3 extends over 18 amino acids. Germline trimming cut 5 bases from V and 0 bases from J; bases unmatched to any gene: 14. Germline V gene data show CDR1 as DFQATT and CDR2 as SNEGSKA (reference sequence).

V and J are TRBV4-1 and TRBJ1-6; 7 nucleotides align to TRBD1. Germline values: CDR1 MGHRA, CDR2 YSYEKL. CDR3 size: 19 residues. V dropped 2 bases and J dropped 1; count of bases not matched to a gene: 11. DNA for the CDR3: TGCGCCAGCAGCCAACTAGGGAGGGGGCTGGTATCCTATAATTCACCCCTCCACTTT. The encoded protein is CASSQLGRGLVSYNSPLHF.

This clonotype showed up just a few times. The chain recombines TRBV28 with TRBJ1-2; TRBD1 aligns across 9 bases. This CDR3 has 15 residues. From germline, CDR1 is MDHEN and CDR2 SYDVKM. The trim removed 7 bases at V and 8 bases at J, leaving 14 bases unmatched. The CDR3 region is CASTSASRTGVGYTF. The CDR3, as DNA: TGTGCCAGCACCTCCGCCTCGAGGACAGGGGTGGGCTACACCTTC.

This chain links TRBV6-2 or TRBV6-3 with TRBJ1-1; a weak D match, TRBD1 (5 bases). V lost 6 bases and J 0 bases, leaving 17 bases between the germline ends. Germline-derived CDR1 and CDR2 are MNHEY and SVGEGT. CDR3 size: 16 residues. As DNA, the CDR3 is TGTGCCAGCAGACCAGGAACAGGCGGCATGAACACTGAAGCTTTCTTT. Protein: CASRPGTGGMNTEAFF.

The chain has TRBV19 and TRBJ1-6; 8 bases are a match to TRBD1. CDR3 size: 15 residues. V gave up 4 bases and J gave up 10 bases; unmatched junction bases: 9. Germline-derived CDR1 and CDR2 are LNHDA and SQIVND (reference sequence). The CDR3 protein is CASSTFGTGVSPLHF. Written as DNA, the CDR3 is TGTGCCAGTAGTACCTTCGGGACAGGTGTGTCACCCCTCCACTTT.

Ten or more counts support this clonotype. The chain employs TRBV15 and TRBJ2-1; 12 bases are shared with TRBD2. Germline V lookup: CDR1 LNHNV, CDR2 YYDKDF (reference sequence). Trimming at V came to 0 bases and at J to 8 bases, leaving 8 bases not matched to a gene. This CDR3 region has 17 residues. The CDR3 sequence is CATSREGRLAGAYEQFF. In nucleotides, the CDR3 is TGTGCCACCAGCAGAGAGGGGAGACTAGCGGGGGCTTATGAGCAGTTCTTC.

This chain uses TRBV5-1 with TRBJ2-4; 16 nucleotides match TRBD2. Trimming took 4 bases from V and 4 from J; bases not matched to a gene: 5. Germline CDR1 SGHRS, CDR2 YFSETQ. CDR3 length: 17 residues. CDR3 DNA sequence: TGCGCCAGCAGCCTTGGGACTAGCGGGGGGGATAAAAACATTCAGTACTTC. It is translated as CASSLGTSGGDKNIQYF. Full variable domain (remainder filled in from reference TRBV5-1 and TRBJ2-4): KAGVTQTPRYLIKTRGQQVTLSCSPISGHRSVSWYQQTPGQGLQFLFEYFSETQRNKGNFPGRFSGRQFSNSRSEMNVSTLELGDSALYLCASSLGTSGGDKNIQYFGAGTRLSVL.

V and J are TRBV5-8 and TRBJ2-5; D ambiguous. CDR1 is SGHTS, CDR2 YDEGEE, per germline. This CDR3 contains 13 residues. Trimming shortened V by 1 base and J by 3 bases, and 7 bases separated the two germline ends. CDR3 coding DNA: TGTGCCAGCAGCTTGAGTTGGGAAGAGACCCAGTACTTC. This encodes CASSLSWEETQYF. The full variable domain, completed using reference TRBV5-8 and TRBJ2-5, is EAGVTQSPTHLIKTRGQQATLRCSPISGHTSVYWYQQALGLGLQFLLWYDEGEERNRGNFPPRFSGRQFPNYSSELNVNALELEDSALYLCASSLSWEETQYFGPGTRLLVL.

CDR3 amino acids: CSVPGLPDVEQFF. The DNA of the CDR3 is TGCAGTGTACCGGGACTACCCGATGTTGAGCAGTTCTTC. This chain joins TRBV20-1 and TRBJ2-1; 7 bases map to TRBD2. The CDR3 loop spans 13 amino acids. The junction had 12 bases not matched to a gene; V was cut back by 7 bases and J by 9 bases. Germline V gene lookup returns CDR1 DFQATT and CDR2 SNEGSKA (reference sequence).

V and J are TRBV4-2 and TRBJ1-2; unclear D gene. Deletions cut 1 base from V and 10 bases from J, with 16 bases between. The germline CDR1 and CDR2 sequences are LGHNA and YNFKEQ. The CDR3 sequence is 14 residues long. In nucleotides, the CDR3 is TGTGCCAGCAGCCAAGGATACCGGCCCGGGGACTACACCTTC. This gives the protein CASSQGYRPGDYTF.

J is TRBJ1-5 and V is TRBV6-1; D possibly corresponds to TRBD1 (6 bases). Germline values: CDR1 MNHNS, CDR2 SASEGT. The CDR3 extends over 17 amino acids. V lost 6 bases, J lost 1 base, and 19 bases lay in between. The CDR3 sequence is CASRRSHGQWSNQPQHF. In DNA, the CDR3 is TGTGCCAGCAGAAGGAGTCACGGACAGTGGAGCAATCAGCCCCAGCATTTT.

This clonotype was detected ten times or more. The V gene is TRBV6-1, the J gene TRBJ2-2; a possible D gene is TRBD1 (6 bases). CDR3 size: 15 residues. Deletions cut 5 bases from V and 4 bases from J, with 14 bases between. Germline V gene lookup returns CDR1 MNHNS and CDR2 SASEGT. Here the CDR3 DNA reads TGTGCCAGCAGTCAACAGGGCTCGAGCACCGGGGAGCTGTTTTTT. It translates to CASSQQGSSTGELFF.

V gene TRBV19 combines with J gene TRBJ1-1; TRBD1 matches at 7 bases. The CDR3 length is 16 residues. Germline trimming cut 7 bases from V and 5 bases from J; bases unmatched to any gene: 16. Germline-derived CDR1 and CDR2 are LNHDA and SQIVND (reference sequence). In nucleotides, the CDR3 is TGTGCCAGTAAATCCCTTGGGACAGCCAGAAAAACTGAAGCTTTCTTT. It codes for CASKSLGTARKTEAFF.

On this clonotype: Germline and junction disagree at one end, which may indicate a read error. This chain connects TRBV4-3 to TRBJ1-1, with a weak D call TRBD1 (5 bases). Germline CDR1 and CDR2: LGHNA and YSLEER. The CDR3 contains 14 residues. CDR3 in DNA: TGCGCCAGCAGCCAAGTCCAGGCAGGGAATGAACCTTTCTTT. As protein: CASSQVQAGNEPFF.

The V and J genes are TRBV4-3 and TRBJ2-1; the D gene is possibly TRBD2 (6 bases). Germline loops: CDR1 LGHNA, CDR2 YSLEER. CDR3 length: 16 amino acids. Trimming shortened V by 0 bases and J by 8 bases, and 17 bases separated the two germline ends. This chain's CDR3 is CASSQEGGYGLDEQFF. Written as DNA, the CDR3 is TGCGCCAGCAGCCAAGAGGGGGGATATGGGCTCGATGAGCAGTTCTTC.

The CDR3 bases are TGTGCCAGCAGCCCGGACAGGGGGAGGGACGAGCAGTACTTC. Amino acid sequence: CASSPDRGRDEQYF. The V and J genes are TRBV5-4 and TRBJ2-7, with 10 bases that match TRBD1. V lost 4 bases and J lost 5; bases outside the gene matches: 6. The germline gives CDR1 SGHNT, CDR2 YYREEE (reference sequence). CDR3 length: 14 residues.

The chain couples TRBV19 to TRBJ1-2, with 7 bases aligning to TRBD1. Per the germline V gene, CDR1 is LNHDA and CDR2 is SQIVND (reference sequence). Trimming cost V 5 bases and J 0 bases; bases outside gene matches: 6. CDR3 length equals 15 residues. The DNA for the CDR3 is TGTGCCAGTAGTCCACGGGACAGTACTAACTATGGCTACACCTTC. It yields the protein CASSPRDSTNYGYTF.

The table lists this clonotype with a few counts. The chain joins TRBV5-1 to TRBJ1-6; TRBD1 matches 7 bases. V shed 4 bases, J shed 8 bases, and the junction held 12 bases outside the gene matches. Germline V gene lookup returns CDR1 SGHRS and CDR2 YFSETQ. The CDR3 has 16 amino acids. The CDR3 region has the DNA TGCGCCAGCAGCGAAGAGGAAGCCAGGGGGTATTCACCCCTCCACTTT. Amino acid sequence: CASSEEEARGYSPLHF.